The clone carrying this T cell receptor beta chain occurred a few times. As yet, its antigen is unknown. The sample belongs to a study of blood T cells in healthy people across ages. Regarding the study as a whole: Naive and antigen-experienced cells were not separated, limiting conclusive comparison.

Trimming left V 3 bases short and J 5 bases short, with 20 bases between. Germline values: CDR1 SGHDN, CDR2 FVKESK. This CDR3 has 17 residues. All donors came from Russia, were Caucasian and healthy, and spanned ages roughly 6 to 95. RNA extraction gave at least 5 micrograms of total RNA per sample. For the second PCR, which ran for roughly 6 to 12 cycles, a sample-barcoded 5' primer and a J-beta primer mix were used. Every sample produced at least 2.5 million CDR3-containing paired-end reads. In TCRdb, the 5' RACE reads were re-called with MiXCR into one record per CDR3 protein. The data hold about 570,000 distinct CDR3 sequences, with about 25% observed a single time.

The source is a woman aged 70-85 years in good health. What was sequenced was blood. The chain recombines TRBV14 with TRBJ1-5; a possible D gene is TRBD1 (6 bases). CDR3 region: CASSQALQGSRDQPQHF. CDR3 bases: TGTGCCAGCAGCCAGGCCTTACAGGGATCTCGAGATCAGCCCCAGCATTTT.